This section outlines one T cell receptor beta chain sequence together with its context. This record belongs to a study of blood T cell repertoires in COVID-19. Germline CDR1 reads SGHDT; CDR2 reads YYEEEE. The CDR3 covers 12 residues. V lost 0 bases to trimming and J lost 7 bases, with 7 bases between them. In the authors' methods: Researchers report that nucleated cell counts were estimated from reference gene primer amplification. Assay used: immunoSEQ multiplex PCR; TCRdb lists only in-frame clones, some missing. V, J and clone size were drawn from that table, and D and trimming were deduced from the DNA. The table has about 140,000 clones, around 81% seen once.

The receptor was isolated from a woman aged 50 to 65 with acute or convalescent COVID-19. The sample comprised peripheral blood. The chain recombines TRBV5-6 with TRBJ1-1; D not certain. This CDR3 is CASSLEASEAFF. The CDR3 nucleotides read TGTGCCAGCAGCTTGGAGGCTAGTGAAGCTTTCTTT.